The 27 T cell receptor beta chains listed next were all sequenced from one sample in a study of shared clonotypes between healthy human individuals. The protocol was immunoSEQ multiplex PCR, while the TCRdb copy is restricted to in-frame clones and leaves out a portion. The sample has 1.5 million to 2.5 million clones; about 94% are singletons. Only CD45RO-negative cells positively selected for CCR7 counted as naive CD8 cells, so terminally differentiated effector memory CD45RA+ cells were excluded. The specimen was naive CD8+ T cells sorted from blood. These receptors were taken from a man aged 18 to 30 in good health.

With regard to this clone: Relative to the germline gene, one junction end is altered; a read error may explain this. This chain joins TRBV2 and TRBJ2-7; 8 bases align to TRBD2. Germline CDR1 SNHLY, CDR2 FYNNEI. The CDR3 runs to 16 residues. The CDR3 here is CASSVGSGLDSHEQYF. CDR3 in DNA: TGTGCCAGCAGTGTAGGTTCGGGACTAGACTCCCACGAGCAGTACTTC.

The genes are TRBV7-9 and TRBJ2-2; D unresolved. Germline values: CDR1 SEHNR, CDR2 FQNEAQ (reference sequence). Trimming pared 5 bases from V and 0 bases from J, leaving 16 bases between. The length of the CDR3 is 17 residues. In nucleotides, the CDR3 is TGTGCCAGCAGCCCACGAGTAGTGGGCGCGAACACCGGGGAGCTGTTTTTT. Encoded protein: CASSPRVVGANTGELFF.

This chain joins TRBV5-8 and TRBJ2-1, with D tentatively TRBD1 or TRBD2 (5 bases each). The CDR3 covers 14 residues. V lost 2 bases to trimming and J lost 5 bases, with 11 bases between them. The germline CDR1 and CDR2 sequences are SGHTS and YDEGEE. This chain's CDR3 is CASSFGTEDNEQFF. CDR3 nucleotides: TGTGCCAGCAGCTTTGGGACGGAAGACAATGAGCAGTTCTTC. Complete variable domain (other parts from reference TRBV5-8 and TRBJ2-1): EAGVTQSPTHLIKTRGQQATLRCSPISGHTSVYWYQQALGLGLQFLLWYDEGEERNRGNFPPRFSGRQFPNYSSELNVNALELEDSALYLCASSFGTEDNEQFFGPGTRLTVL.

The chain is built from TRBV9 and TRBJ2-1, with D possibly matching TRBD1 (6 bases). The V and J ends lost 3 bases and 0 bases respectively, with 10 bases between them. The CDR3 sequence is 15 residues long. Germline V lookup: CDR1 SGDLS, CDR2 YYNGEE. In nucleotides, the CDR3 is TGTGCCAGCAGCGAAGGGGGAATCTCCTACAATGAGCAGTTCTTC. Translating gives CASSEGGISYNEQFF.

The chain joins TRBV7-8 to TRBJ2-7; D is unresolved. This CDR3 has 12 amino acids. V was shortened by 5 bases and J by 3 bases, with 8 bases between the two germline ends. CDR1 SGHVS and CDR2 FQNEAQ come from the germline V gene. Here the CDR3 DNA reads TGTGCCAGCAGCGGGATTCACTACGAGCAGTACTTC. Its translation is CASSGIHYEQYF.

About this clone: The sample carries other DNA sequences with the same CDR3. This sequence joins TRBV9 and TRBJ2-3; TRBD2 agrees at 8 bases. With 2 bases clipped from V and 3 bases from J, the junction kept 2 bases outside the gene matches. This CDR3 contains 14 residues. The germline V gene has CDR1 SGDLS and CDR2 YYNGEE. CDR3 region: CASSVSGGTDTQYF. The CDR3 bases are TGTGCCAGCAGCGTCTCGGGGGGGACAGATACGCAGTATTTT.

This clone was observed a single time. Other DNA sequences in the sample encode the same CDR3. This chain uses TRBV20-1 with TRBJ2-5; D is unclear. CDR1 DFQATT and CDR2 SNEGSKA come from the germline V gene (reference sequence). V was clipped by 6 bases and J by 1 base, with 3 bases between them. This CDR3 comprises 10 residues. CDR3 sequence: CSATQETQYF. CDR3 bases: TGCAGTGCGACCCAAGAGACCCAGTACTTC.

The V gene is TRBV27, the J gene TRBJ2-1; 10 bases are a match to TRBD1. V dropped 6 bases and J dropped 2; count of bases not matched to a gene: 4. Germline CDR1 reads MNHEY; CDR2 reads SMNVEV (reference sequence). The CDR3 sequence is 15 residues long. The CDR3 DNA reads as TGTGCCAGCAGACCCGGACAGGGGGCCTACAATGAGCAGTTCTTC. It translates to CASRPGQGAYNEQFF.

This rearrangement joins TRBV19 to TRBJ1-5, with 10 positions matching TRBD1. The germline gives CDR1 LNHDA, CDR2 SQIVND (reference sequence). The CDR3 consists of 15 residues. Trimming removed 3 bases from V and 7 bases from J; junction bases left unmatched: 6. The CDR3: CASSIWDRGDQPQHF. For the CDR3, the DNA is TGTGCCAGTAGTATCTGGGACAGGGGTGACCAGCCCCAGCATTTT. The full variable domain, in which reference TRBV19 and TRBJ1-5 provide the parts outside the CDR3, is DGGITQSPKYLFRKEGQNVTLSCEQNLNHDAMYWYRQDPGQGLRLIYYSQIVNDFQKGDIAEGYSVSREKKESFPLTVTSAQKNPTAFYLCASSIWDRGDQPQHFGDGTRLSIL.

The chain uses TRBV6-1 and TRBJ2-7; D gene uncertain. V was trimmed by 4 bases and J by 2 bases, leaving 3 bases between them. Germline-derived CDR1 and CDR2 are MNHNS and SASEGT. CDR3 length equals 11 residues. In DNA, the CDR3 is TGTGCCAGCAGTGGGACCTACGAGCAGTACTTC. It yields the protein CASSGTYEQYF.

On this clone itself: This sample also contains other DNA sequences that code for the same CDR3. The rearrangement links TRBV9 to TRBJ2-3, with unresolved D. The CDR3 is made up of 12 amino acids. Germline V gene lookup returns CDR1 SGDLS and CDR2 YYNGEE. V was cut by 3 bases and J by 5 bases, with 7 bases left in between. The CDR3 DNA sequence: TGTGCCAGCAGCGGTCTGGGAGATACGCAGTATTTT. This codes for CASSGLGDTQYF.

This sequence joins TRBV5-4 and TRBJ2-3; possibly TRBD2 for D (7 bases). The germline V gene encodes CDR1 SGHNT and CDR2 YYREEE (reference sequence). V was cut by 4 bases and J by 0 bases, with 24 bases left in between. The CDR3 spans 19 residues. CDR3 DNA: TGTGCCAGCAGCCTCCGGGACGCGGGGGCCTTCGTTAGCACAGATACGCAGTATTTT. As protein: CASSLRDAGAFVSTDTQYF.

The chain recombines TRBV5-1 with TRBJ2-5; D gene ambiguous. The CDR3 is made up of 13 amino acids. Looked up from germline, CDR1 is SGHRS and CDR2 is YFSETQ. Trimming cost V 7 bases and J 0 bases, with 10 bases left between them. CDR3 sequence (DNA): TGCGCCAGCCAAGGCAGGTACCAAGAGACCCAGTACTTC. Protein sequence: CASQGRYQETQYF.

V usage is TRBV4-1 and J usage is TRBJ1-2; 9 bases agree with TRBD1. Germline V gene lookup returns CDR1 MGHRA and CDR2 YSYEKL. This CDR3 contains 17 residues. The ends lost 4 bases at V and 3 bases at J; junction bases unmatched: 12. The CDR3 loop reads CASSPGQGVVLDYGYTF. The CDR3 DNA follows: TGCGCCAGCAGCCCGGGACAGGGAGTAGTTTTGGACTATGGCTACACCTTC.

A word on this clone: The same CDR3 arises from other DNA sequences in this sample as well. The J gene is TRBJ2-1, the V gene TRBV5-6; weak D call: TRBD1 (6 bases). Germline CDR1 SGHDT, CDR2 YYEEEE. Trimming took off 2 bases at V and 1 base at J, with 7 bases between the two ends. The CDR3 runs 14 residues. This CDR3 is CASSLGQSYNEQFF. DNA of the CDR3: TGTGCCAGCAGCTTAGGACAGTCCTACAATGAGCAGTTCTTC. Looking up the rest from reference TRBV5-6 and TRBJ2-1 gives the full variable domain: DAGVTQSPTHLIKTRGQQVTLRCSPKSGHDTVSWYQQALGQGPQFIFQYYEEEERQRGNFPDRFSGHQFPNYSSELNVNALLLGDSALYLCASSLGQSYNEQFFGPGTRLTVL.

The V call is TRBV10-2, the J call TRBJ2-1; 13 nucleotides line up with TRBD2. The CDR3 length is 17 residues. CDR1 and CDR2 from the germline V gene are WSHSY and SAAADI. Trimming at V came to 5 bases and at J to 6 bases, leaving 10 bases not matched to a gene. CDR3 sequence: CASSPNPRLAGGNEQFF. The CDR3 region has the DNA TGCGCCAGCAGTCCCAACCCCAGACTAGCGGGGGGCAATGAGCAGTTCTTC.

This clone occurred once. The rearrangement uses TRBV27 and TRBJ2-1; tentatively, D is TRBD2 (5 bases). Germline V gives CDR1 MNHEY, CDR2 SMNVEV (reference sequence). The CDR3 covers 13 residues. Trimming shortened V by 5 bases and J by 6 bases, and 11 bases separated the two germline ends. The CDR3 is CASSPHGINEQFF. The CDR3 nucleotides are TGTGCCAGCAGTCCTCACGGGATCAATGAGCAGTTCTTC.

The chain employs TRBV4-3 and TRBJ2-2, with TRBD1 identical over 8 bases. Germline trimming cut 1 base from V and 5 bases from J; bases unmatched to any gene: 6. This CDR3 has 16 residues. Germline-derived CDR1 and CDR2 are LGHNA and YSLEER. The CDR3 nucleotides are TGCGCCAGCAGCCAAGCAGGGGGCGAAGGTACCGGGGAGCTGTTTTTT. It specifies CASSQAGGEGTGELFF.

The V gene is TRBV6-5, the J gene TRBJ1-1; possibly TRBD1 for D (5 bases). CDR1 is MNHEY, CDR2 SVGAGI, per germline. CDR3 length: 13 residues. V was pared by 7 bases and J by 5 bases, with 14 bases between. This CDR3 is CASTNPGGTEAFF. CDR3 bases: TGTGCCAGCACTAACCCGGGGGGAACTGAAGCTTTCTTT.

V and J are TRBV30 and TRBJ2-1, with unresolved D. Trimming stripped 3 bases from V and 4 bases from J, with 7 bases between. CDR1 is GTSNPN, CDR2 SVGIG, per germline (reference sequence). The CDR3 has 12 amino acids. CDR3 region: CAWSGEYNEQFF. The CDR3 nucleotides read TGTGCCTGGAGCGGAGAATACAATGAGCAGTTCTTC.

The CDR3 DNA sequence: TGTGCCAGCAGATATCGGACAGGCAGAGGGCCCTATGGCTACACCTTC. This sequence encodes CASRYRTGRGPYGYTF. The V and J genes are TRBV28 and TRBJ1-2, with 7 bases that match TRBD1. The V and J ends lost 6 bases and 4 bases, in that order; junction bases with no gene match: 14. Germline V CDR1 and CDR2: MDHEN, SYDVKM. The CDR3 spans 16 residues.

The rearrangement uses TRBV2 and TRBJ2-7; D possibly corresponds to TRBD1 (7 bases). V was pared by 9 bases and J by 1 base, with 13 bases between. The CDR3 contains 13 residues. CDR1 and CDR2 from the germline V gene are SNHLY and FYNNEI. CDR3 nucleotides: TGTGCCAGTACCCCAGGGGGGTCCTACGAGCAGTACTTC. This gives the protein CASTPGGSYEQYF.

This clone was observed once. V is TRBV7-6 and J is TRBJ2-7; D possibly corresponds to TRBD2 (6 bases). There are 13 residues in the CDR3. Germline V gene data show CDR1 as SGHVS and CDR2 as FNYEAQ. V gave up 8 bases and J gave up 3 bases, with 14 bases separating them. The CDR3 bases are TGTGCCAGCGTAGGGGCTAGCGACTACGAGCAGTACTTC. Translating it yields CASVGASDYEQYF.

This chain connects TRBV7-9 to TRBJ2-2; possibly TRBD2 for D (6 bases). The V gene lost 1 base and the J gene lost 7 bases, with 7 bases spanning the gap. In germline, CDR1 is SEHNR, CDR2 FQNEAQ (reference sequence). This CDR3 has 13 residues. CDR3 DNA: TGTGCCAGCAGCTTAGAGGGACTCGGGGAGCTGTTTTTT. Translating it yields CASSLEGLGELFF.

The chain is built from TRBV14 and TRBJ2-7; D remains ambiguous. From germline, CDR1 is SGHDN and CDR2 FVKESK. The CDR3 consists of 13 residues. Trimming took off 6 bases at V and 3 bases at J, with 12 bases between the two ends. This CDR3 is CASSRTAYYEQYF. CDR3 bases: TGTGCCAGCAGTCGGACGGCCTACTACGAGCAGTACTTC.

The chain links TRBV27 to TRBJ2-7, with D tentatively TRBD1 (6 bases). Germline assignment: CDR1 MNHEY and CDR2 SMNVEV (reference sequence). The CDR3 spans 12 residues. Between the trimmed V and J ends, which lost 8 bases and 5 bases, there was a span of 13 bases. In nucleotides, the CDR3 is TGTGCCAGCGGGGGCTTTAGCCACGAGCAGTACTTC. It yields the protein CASGGFSHEQYF.

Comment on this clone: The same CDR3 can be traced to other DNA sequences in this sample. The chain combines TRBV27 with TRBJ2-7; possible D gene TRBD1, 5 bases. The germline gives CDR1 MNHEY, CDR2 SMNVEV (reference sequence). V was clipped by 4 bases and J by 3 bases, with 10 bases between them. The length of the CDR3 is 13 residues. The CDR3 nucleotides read TGTGCCAGCAGTTCCCTAGACAGCTACGAGCAGTACTTC. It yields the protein CASSSLDSYEQYF.